The present T cell receptor (beta chain) was sequenced within a study of blood T cell repertoires in COVID-19. Looking at the study overall: Sites in the United States, Italy and Spain provided acute and convalescent COVID-19 samples.

V was cut by 0 bases and J by 6 bases, with 11 bases left in between. The CDR3 sequence is 15 residues long. From germline, CDR1 is LGHDT and CDR2 YNNKEL (reference sequence). Sequencing used immunoSEQ multiplex PCR; TCRdb keeps in-frame clones, though not all of them. The table records 200,000 or so clones, 70% to 90% of them present only once. The sequenced sample consisted of peripheral blood. The V gene is TRBV3-1 (or the pseudogene TRBV3-2), the J gene TRBJ1-4, with D unclear. The TCR originated in a woman aged 70 to 79 with acute or convalescent COVID-19. CDR3 loop: CASSQDGSAHEKLFF. The CDR3 coding sequence is TGTGCCAGCAGCCAAGACGGGTCCGCTCATGAAAAACTGTTTTTT.